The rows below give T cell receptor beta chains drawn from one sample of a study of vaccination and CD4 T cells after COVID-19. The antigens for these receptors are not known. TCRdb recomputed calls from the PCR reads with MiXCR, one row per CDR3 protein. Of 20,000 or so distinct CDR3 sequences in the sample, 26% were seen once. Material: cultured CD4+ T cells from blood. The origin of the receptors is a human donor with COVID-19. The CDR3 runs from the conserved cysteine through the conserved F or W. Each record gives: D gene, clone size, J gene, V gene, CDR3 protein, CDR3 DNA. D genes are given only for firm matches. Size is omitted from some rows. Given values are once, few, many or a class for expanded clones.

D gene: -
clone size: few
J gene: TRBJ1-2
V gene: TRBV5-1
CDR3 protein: CASSLSGEGMDGYTF
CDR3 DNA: TGCGCCAGCAGCTTGAGTGGGGAGGGGATGGATGGCTACACCTTC

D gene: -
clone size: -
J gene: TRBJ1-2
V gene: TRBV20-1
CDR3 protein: CSARDWSDSSGYGYTF
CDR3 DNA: TGCAGTGCTAGAGATTGGTCGGATAGCTCGGGGTATGGCTACACCTTC

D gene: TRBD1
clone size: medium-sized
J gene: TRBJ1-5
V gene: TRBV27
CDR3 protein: CASSSGTDSNQPQHF
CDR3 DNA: TGTGCCAGCAGTTCCGGGACAGATAGCAATCAGCCCCAGCATTTT

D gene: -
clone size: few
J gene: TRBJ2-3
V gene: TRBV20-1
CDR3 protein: CSAGLVPDTQYF
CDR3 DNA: TGCAGTGCTGGGCTAGTTCCAGATACGCAGTATTTT

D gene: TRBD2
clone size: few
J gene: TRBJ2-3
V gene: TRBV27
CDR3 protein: CASTRLGTSGGAGTDTQYF
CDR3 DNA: TGTGCCAGCACTCGCCTAGGGACTAGCGGGGGGGCCGGTACAGATACGCAGTATTTT

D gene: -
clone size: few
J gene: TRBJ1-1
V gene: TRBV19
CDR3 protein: CASSIQGNTEAFF
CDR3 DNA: TGTGCCAGTAGTATTCAGGGGAACACTGAAGCTTTCTTT

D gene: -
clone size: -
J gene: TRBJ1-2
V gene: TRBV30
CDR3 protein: CAWPRRAVLTEVKGYTF
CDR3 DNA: TGTGCCTGGCCCCGGCGGGCAGTCCTGACAGAAGTCAAGGGCTACACCTTC

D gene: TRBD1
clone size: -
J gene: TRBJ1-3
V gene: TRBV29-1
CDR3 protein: CSVDPSEDRVVFSGNTIYF
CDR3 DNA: TGCAGCGTTGACCCCTCCGAGGACAGGGTAGTGTTCTCTGGAAACACCATATATTTT

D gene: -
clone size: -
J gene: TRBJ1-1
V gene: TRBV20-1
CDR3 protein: CSARSLGRWGAGDTEAFF
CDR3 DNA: TGCAGTGCTAGGTCCTTGGGGCGTTGGGGGGCTGGAGACACTGAAGCTTTCTTT

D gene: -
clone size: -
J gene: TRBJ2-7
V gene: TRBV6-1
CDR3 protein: CASSDKYYEQYF
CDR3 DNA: TGTGCCAGCAGCGACAAATACTACGAGCAGTACTTC

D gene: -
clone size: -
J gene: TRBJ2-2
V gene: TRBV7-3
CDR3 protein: CASSSKVTGELFF
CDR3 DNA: TGTGCCAGCAGCTCCAAAGTCACCGGGGAGCTGTTTTTT

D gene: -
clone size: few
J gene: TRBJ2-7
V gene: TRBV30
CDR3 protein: CAWSGFQDVVSYEQYF
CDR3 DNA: TGTGCCTGGAGTGGGTTCCAGGACGTCGTATCCTACGAGCAGTACTTC

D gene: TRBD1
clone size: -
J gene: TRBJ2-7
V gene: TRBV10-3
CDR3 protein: CAISDRQGAAYEQYF
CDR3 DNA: TGTGCCATCAGTGACCGACAGGGGGCCGCCTACGAGCAGTACTTC

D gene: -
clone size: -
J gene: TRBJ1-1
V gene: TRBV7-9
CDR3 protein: CASSLGRGGTEAFF
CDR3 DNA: TGTGCCAGCAGCTTAGGTCGAGGGGGCACTGAAGCTTTCTTT

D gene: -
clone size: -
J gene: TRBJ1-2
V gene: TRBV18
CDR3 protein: CASSPTGYQPYGYTF
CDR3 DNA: TGTGCCAGCTCACCGACAGGTTATCAGCCCTATGGCTACACCTTC

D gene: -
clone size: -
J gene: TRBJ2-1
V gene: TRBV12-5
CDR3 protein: CASGGGVDEQFF
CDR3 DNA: TGTGCTAGTGGTGGAGGGGTGGATGAGCAGTTCTTC

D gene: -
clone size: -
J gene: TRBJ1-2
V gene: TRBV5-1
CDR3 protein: CAPRWGGTF
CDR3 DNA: TGCGCCCCCAGGTGGGGGGGCACCTTC

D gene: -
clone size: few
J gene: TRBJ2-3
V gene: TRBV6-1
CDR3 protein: CASTSPDGRTDTQYF
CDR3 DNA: TGTGCCAGCACCAGCCCCGACGGGCGCACAGATACGCAGTATTTT

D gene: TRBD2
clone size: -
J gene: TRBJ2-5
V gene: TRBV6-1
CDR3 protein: CASTRLAGFRETQYF
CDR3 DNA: TGTGCCAGCACCCGACTAGCGGGGTTTCGAGAGACCCAGTACTTC

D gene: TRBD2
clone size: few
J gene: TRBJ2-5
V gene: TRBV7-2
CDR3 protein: CASSPGTSRIQYF
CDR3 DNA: TGTGCCAGCAGCCCAGGGACTAGTAGAATCCAGTACTTC

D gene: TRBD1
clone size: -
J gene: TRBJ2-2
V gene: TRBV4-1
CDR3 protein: CASSQWMGQGKSGELFF
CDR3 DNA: TGCGCCAGCAGCCAATGGATGGGACAGGGTAAATCCGGGGAGCTGTTTTTT

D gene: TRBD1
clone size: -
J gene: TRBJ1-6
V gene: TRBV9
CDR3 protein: CASSVGQGVSPLHF
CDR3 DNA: TGTGCCAGCAGCGTCGGTCAGGGGGTTTCACCCCTCCACTTT

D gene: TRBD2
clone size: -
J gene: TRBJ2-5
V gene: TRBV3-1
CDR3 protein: CASSQGGIAGGTSETQYF
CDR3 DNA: TGTGCCAGCAGCCAAGGGGGGATAGCGGGGGGTACCTCGGAGACCCAGTACTTC

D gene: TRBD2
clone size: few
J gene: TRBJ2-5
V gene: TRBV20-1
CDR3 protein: CSAGPSGGVQETQYF
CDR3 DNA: TGCAGTGCTGGCCCTAGCGGGGGGGTACAAGAGACCCAGTACTTC

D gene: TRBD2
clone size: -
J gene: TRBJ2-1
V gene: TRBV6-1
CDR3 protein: CASRRVLSGGNEQFF
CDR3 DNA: TGTGCCAGCAGGCGGGTCCTGAGCGGGGGTAATGAGCAGTTCTTC

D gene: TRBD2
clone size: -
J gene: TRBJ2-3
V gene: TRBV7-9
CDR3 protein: CASSSQRGPASTDTQYF
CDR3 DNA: TGTGCCAGCAGTTCACAGCGGGGCCCCGCTAGCACAGATACGCAGTATTTT

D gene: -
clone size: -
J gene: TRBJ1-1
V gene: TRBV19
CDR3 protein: CASSPRSRGVGTEAFF
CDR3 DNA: TGTGCCAGTAGTCCGCGGAGTAGGGGGGTGGGCACTGAAGCTTTCTTT

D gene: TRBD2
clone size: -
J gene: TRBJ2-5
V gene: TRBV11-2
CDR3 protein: CASSPGVAGGVVQYF
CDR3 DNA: TGTGCCAGCAGCCCCGGGGTAGCGGGGGGGGTAGTCCAGTACTTC

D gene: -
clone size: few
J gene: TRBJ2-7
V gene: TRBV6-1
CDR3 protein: CASRPHRQVYEQYF
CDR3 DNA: TGTGCCAGCAGGCCTCACCGACAGGTCTACGAGCAGTACTTC

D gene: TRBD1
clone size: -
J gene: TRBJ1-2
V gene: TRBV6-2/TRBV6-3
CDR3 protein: CASSTQGGYGYTF
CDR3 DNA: TGTGCCAGCAGTACCCAGGGGGGCTATGGCTACACCTTC

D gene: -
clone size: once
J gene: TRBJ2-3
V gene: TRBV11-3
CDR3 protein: CASSLYTDTQYF
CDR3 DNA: TGTGCCAGCAGCTTATACACAGATACGCAGTATTTT

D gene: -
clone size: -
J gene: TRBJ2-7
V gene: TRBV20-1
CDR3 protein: CSALLGRVYEQYF
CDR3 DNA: TGCAGTGCCCTTTTGGGCCGCGTCTACGAGCAGTACTTC

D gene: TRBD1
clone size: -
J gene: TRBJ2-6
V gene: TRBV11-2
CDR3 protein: CASSHRQGSSGANVLTF
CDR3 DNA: TGTGCCAGCAGCCATAGACAGGGATCTTCTGGGGCCAACGTCCTGACTTTC

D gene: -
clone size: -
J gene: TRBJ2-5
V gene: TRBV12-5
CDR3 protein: CASARSSVQETQYF
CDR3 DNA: TGTGCTAGTGCCCGCTCTAGCGTACAAGAGACCCAGTACTTC

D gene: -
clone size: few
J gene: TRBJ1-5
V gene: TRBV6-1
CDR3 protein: CASTLISNQPQHF
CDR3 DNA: TGTGCCAGCACCCTTATTAGCAATCAGCCCCAGCATTTT

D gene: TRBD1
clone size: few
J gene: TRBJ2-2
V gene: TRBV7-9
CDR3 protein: CASSLDRTNTGELFF
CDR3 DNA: TGTGCCAGCAGCTTGGACAGGACGAACACCGGGGAGCTGTTTTTT

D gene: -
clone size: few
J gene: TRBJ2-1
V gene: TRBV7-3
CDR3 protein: CASSLASSNYNEQFF
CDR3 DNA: TGTGCCAGCAGCTTAGCCTCGTCCAACTACAATGAGCAGTTCTTC

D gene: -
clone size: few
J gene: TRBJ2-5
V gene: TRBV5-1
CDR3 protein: CASSLAGRRETQYF
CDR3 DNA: TGCGCCAGCAGCTTGGCAGGGAGACGGGAGACCCAGTACTTC

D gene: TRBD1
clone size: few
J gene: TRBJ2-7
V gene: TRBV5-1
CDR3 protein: CASSARQGAIYEQYF
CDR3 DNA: TGCGCCAGCAGCGCAAGACAGGGGGCGATCTACGAGCAGTACTTC

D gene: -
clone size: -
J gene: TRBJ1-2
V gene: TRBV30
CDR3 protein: CAWSWRKDGYTF
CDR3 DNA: TGTGCCTGGAGCTGGCGGAAAGATGGCTACACCTTC